A single sample is the source of the 21 T cell receptor beta chains below, sequenced in a study of T cell changes during pregnancy in multiple sclerosis. Assay: immunoSEQ multiplex PCR; the TCRdb copy retains only in-frame clones and omits some. Of fewer than 100,000 clones listed, 93% are singletons. The sample here was peripheral blood, taken after pregnancy. These receptors all come from a female donor in good health, enrolled as a control in a pregnancy study.

The chain has TRBV4-3 and TRBJ2-7; D perhaps matches TRBD2 (6 bases). Germline CDR1 LGHNA, CDR2 YSLEER. V lost 1 base, J lost 4 bases, and 17 bases lay in between. The CDR3 covers 16 residues. DNA for the CDR3: TGCGCCAGCAGCCAAGGTAGCGGAGCGGCGAATTACGAGCAGTACTTC. Its protein is CASSQGSGAANYEQYF.

This CDR3 is CASSSGGTGVPKNIQYF. In DNA, the CDR3 is TGTGCCAGCAGTTCCGGCGGGACAGGGGTACCCAAAAACATTCAGTACTTC. The rearrangement links TRBV28 to TRBJ2-4, with 10 bases lining up with TRBD1. Germline V CDR1 and CDR2: MDHEN, SYDVKM. This CDR3 contains 17 residues. The J segment lost 2 bases and the V segment lost 4 bases, leaving 8 bases of the junction unmatched.

This clone was recorded once. The chain joins TRBV6-5 to TRBJ2-7; tentative D call: TRBD1 (6 bases). CDR1 MNHEY and CDR2 SVGAGI come from the germline V gene. Trimming took off 0 bases at V and 2 bases at J, with 8 bases between the two ends. This CDR3 has 14 amino acids. The CDR3, as DNA: TGTGCCAGCAGTTACTCGGCAGGGGCCTACGAGCAGTACTTC. Protein: CASSYSAGAYEQYF.

The CDR3 loop reads CSAARFTQYF. CDR3 nucleotides: TGCAGTGCTGCTCGGTTTACGCAGTATTTT. V and J are TRBV20-1 and TRBJ2-3; D uncertain. The CDR3 contains 10 residues. The germline gives CDR1 DFQATT, CDR2 SNEGSKA (reference sequence). The V gene lost 5 bases and the J gene lost 8 bases, with 8 bases spanning the gap.

This clone was seen once. This chain joins TRBV5-1 and TRBJ2-1, with TRBD2 identical over 9 bases. After removal of 4 bases from V and 5 bases from J, the junction contained 7 bases not matched to a gene. The CDR3 covers 15 residues. Germline V gives CDR1 SGHRS, CDR2 YFSETQ. The CDR3 loop is CASSTRSGGNNEQFF. The CDR3 region has the DNA TGCGCCAGCAGCACCCGCAGCGGGGGGAACAATGAGCAGTTCTTC. Looking up the rest from reference TRBV5-1 and TRBJ2-1 gives the full variable domain: KAGVTQTPRYLIKTRGQQVTLSCSPISGHRSVSWYQQTPGQGLQFLFEYFSETQRNKGNFPGRFSGRQFSNSRSEMNVSTLELGDSALYLCASSTRSGGNNEQFFGPGTRLTVL.

The V and J genes are TRBV6-1 and TRBJ1-5; D possibly corresponds to TRBD1 (5 bases). The CDR3 extends over 14 amino acids. Per germline, CDR1 MNHNS and CDR2 SASEGT. Trimming removed 6 bases at V and 7 bases at J, with 16 bases between. The CDR3 DNA is TGTGCCAGCAGCCTGGGTGGGGGGAGGCAGCCCCAGCATTTT. As protein: CASSLGGGRQPQHF.

On this clone: Compared with germline, one end of the junction differs, possibly owing to a read error. The V gene is TRBV27, the J gene TRBJ1-2; 8 bases agree with TRBD1. Germline lookup yields CDR1 MNHEY and CDR2 SMNVEV (reference sequence). CDR3 size: 15 residues. CDR3 protein: CASSFRTGPNYGYTF. CDR3 nucleotides: TGTGCCAGCAGTTTTCGGACAGGGCCTAATTATGGCTACACCTTC.

V gene TRBV5-8 combines with J gene TRBJ2-7, with TRBD1 matching 7 bases. Germline loops: CDR1 SGHTS, CDR2 YDEGEE. CDR3 length: 14 amino acids. Trimming cost V 3 bases and J 2 bases; bases outside gene matches: 5. The CDR3 DNA reads TGTGCCAGCAGCTCACCGGGACAGACCTACGAGCAGTACTTC. Protein: CASSSPGQTYEQYF.

This chain connects TRBV11-2 to TRBJ2-7, with D possibly TRBD2 on 5 matching bases. The CDR3 runs 14 residues. Trimming took off 9 bases at V and 2 bases at J, with 17 bases between the two ends. Germline CDR1 is SGHAT and CDR2 is FQNNGV. CDR3 sequence: CASGVGLAPYEQYF. The CDR3 region has the DNA TGTGCCAGTGGAGTCGGGCTAGCCCCCTACGAGCAGTACTTC.

The chain links TRBV28 to TRBJ2-1; 8 bases match TRBD2. CDR3 length: 14 residues. The germline V gene has CDR1 MDHEN and CDR2 SYDVKM. V lost 7 bases and J lost 4; bases outside the gene matches: 6. CDR3 residues: CASIPTSGYNEQFF. DNA of the CDR3: TGTGCCAGCATTCCTACTAGCGGTTACAATGAGCAGTTCTTC. The full variable domain, completed using reference TRBV28 and TRBJ2-1, is DVKVTQSSRYLVKRTGEKVFLECVQDMDHENMFWYRQDPGLGLRLIYFSYDVKMKEKGDIPEGYSVSREKKERFSLILESASTNQTSMYLCASIPTSGYNEQFFGPGTRLTVL.

This clone was seen just once. The rearrangement joins TRBV4-2 to TRBJ1-4; tentatively, D is TRBD1 (6 bases). CDR3 length: 16 amino acids. With 0 bases removed from V and 7 bases from J, the gap between germline ends came to 15 bases. Germline-derived CDR1 and CDR2 are LGHNA and YNFKEQ. CDR3: CASSQDLRGEGEKLFF. CDR3 DNA sequence: TGTGCCAGCAGCCAAGATCTCAGGGGCGAAGGTGAAAAACTGTTTTTT.

V and J are TRBV5-1 and TRBJ2-1, with 9 bases lining up with TRBD2. CDR1 is SGHRS and CDR2 is YFSETQ in the germline V gene. CDR3 size: 16 residues. V shed 3 bases and J 5 bases; nucleotides not matched to a gene: 9. The DNA for the CDR3 is TGCGCCAGCAGCTCCCTGGCGGGGGGGTCCAACAATGAGCAGTTCTTC. As protein: CASSSLAGGSNNEQFF.

The V and J genes are TRBV6-4 and TRBJ2-1; tentative D call: TRBD1 (5 bases). This CDR3 has 13 residues. The germline CDR1 and CDR2 sequences are MRHNA and SNTAGT. The germline V and J ends were trimmed by 0 bases and 5 bases, with 5 bases remaining between them. The CDR3 DNA follows: TGTGCCAGCAGTGACTCGGACAACAATGAGCAGTTCTTC. Encoded protein: CASSDSDNNEQFF.

This clone was observed once. The chain carries TRBV7-9 and TRBJ2-3, with 10 bases matching TRBD2. V was clipped by 2 bases and J by 5 bases; unmatched bases: 4. Per the germline V gene, CDR1 is SEHNR and CDR2 is FQNEAQ (reference sequence). The CDR3 contains 15 residues. The CDR3 region is CASSLLLAGEDTQYF. CDR3 coding DNA: TGTGCCAGCAGCTTACTTCTAGCGGGAGAAGATACGCAGTATTTT.

This clone was counted between two and nine times. This sequence joins TRBV18 and TRBJ2-7, with D tentatively TRBD1 (6 bases). The CDR3 contains 16 residues. V shed 5 bases and J shed 3 bases, with 20 bases lying between them. Germline V gene lookup returns CDR1 KGHSH and CDR2 LQKENI. CDR3 in DNA: TGTGCCAGCTCAGATGGGAGTTACAGGGCTCTCTACGAGCAGTACTTC. It specifies CASSDGSYRALYEQYF.

V usage is TRBV4-1 and J usage is TRBJ2-5; D possibly corresponds to TRBD2 (5 bases). Germline-derived CDR1 and CDR2 are MGHRA and YSYEKL. The CDR3 is 16 amino acids. With 1 base removed from V and 2 bases from J, the gap between germline ends came to 14 bases. The CDR3 bases are TGCGCCAGCAGCCAAGGGACTTTCCCGGGGCAAGAGACCCAGTACTTC. This translates into CASSQGTFPGQETQYF.

The chain is built from TRBV10-3 and TRBJ2-7; tentatively, D is TRBD2 (6 bases). Germline lookup yields CDR1 ENHRY and CDR2 SYGVKD. This CDR3 is 16 amino acids long. Trimming left V 2 bases short and J 3 bases short, with 17 bases between. This chain's CDR3 is CAISERLGGDGYEQYF. The CDR3 DNA reads TGTGCCATCAGTGAGCGCCTAGGAGGGGATGGCTACGAGCAGTACTTC.

The J gene is TRBJ2-3, the V gene TRBV30; 7 nucleotides match TRBD2. CDR3 length: 14 residues. Germline trimming cut 1 base from V and 6 bases from J; bases unmatched to any gene: 7. Germline values: CDR1 GTSNPN, CDR2 SVGIG (reference sequence). The CDR3 here is CAWSGWTSRDTQYF. CDR3 DNA: TGTGCCTGGAGTGGATGGACTAGTAGGGATACGCAGTATTTT.

This chain links TRBV6-5 with TRBJ2-7; D ambiguous. CDR3 length: 15 amino acids. Trimming left V 6 bases short and J 3 bases short, with 18 bases between. CDR1 is MNHEY, CDR2 SVGAGI, per germline. CDR3 bases: TGTGCCAGCAGCCCCAGGCGAACAGATCGCTACGAGCAGTACTTC. It specifies CASSPRRTDRYEQYF.

This chain's CDR3 is CASSPYGDRGVSNQPQHF. The CDR3 nucleotides read TGTGCCAGTAGCCCCTATGGGGACAGGGGTGTGAGTAATCAGCCCCAGCATTTT. This rearrangement joins TRBV19 to TRBJ1-5; TRBD1 agrees at 10 bases. Germline assignment: CDR1 LNHDA and CDR2 SQIVND (reference sequence). The CDR3 sequence is 18 residues long. With 6 bases clipped from V and 4 bases from J, the junction kept 15 bases outside the gene matches. The full variable domain, its missing parts supplied by reference TRBV19 and TRBJ1-5, is DGGITQSPKYLFRKEGQNVTLSCEQNLNHDAMYWYRQDPGQGLRLIYYSQIVNDFQKGDIAEGYSVSREKKESFPLTVTSAQKNPTAFYLCASSPYGDRGVSNQPQHFGDGTRLSIL.

V and J are TRBV10-3 and TRBJ2-2; D call uncertain. CDR1 is ENHRY, CDR2 SYGVKD, per germline. The CDR3 sequence is 14 residues long. V lost 7 bases to trimming and J lost 0 bases, with 9 bases between them. CDR3 DNA sequence: TGTGCCATCAACAACAGCTCGAACACCGGGGAGCTGTTTTTT. Translation: CAINNSSNTGELFF.